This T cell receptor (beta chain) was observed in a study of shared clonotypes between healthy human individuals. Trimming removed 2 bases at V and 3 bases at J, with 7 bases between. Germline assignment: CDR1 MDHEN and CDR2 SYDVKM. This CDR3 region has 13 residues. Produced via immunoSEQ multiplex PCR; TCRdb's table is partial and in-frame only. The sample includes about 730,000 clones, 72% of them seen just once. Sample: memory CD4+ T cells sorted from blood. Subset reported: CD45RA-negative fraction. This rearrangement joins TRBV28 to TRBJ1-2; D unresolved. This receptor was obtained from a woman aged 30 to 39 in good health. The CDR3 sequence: CASSLLIDYGYTF. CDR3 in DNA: TGTGCCAGCAGTTTACTTATAGACTATGGCTACACCTTC.